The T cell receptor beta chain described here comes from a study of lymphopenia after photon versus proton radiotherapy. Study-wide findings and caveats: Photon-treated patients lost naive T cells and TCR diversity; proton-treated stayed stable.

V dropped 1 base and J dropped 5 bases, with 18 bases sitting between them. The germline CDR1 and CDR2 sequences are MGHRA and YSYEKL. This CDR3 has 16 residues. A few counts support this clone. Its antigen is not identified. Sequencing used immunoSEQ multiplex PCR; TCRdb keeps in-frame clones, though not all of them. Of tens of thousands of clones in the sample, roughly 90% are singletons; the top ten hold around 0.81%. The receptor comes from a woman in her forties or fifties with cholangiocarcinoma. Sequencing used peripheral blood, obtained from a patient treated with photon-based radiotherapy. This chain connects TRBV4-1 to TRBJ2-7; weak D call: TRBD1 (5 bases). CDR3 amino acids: CASSQATQGTAHEQYF. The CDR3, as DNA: TGCGCCAGCAGCCAAGCCACGCAGGGTACGGCCCACGAGCAGTACTTC.